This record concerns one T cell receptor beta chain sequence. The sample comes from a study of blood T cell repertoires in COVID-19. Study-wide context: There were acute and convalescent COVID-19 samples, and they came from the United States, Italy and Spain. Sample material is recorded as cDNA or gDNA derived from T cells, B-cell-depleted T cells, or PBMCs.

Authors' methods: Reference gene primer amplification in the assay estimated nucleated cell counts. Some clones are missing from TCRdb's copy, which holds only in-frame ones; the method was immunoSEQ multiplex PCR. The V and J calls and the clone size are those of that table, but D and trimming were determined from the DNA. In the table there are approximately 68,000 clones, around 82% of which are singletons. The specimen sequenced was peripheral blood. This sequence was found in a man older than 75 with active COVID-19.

This CDR3 is CASSIGASGNWAQHF. The CDR3 DNA sequence: TGTGCCAGTAGTATAGGCGCTTCGGGAAATTGGGCCCAGCATTTT. The rearrangement joins TRBV19 to TRBJ1-5; D remains unclear. CDR1 and CDR2 (germline): LNHDA, SQIVND (reference sequence). V lost 1 base, J lost 11 bases, and 18 bases lay in between. This CDR3 comprises 15 residues.